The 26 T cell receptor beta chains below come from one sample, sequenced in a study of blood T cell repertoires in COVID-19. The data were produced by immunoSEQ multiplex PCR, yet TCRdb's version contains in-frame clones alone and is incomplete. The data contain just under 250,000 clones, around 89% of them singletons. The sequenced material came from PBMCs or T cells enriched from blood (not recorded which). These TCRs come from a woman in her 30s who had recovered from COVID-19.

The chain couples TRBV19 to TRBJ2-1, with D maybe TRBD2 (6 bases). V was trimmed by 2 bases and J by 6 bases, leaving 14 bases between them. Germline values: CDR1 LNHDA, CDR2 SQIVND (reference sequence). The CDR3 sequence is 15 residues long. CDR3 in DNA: TGTGCCAGTAGTATAACGGAGGGAGGTGTCAATGAGCAGTTCTTC. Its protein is CASSITEGGVNEQFF.

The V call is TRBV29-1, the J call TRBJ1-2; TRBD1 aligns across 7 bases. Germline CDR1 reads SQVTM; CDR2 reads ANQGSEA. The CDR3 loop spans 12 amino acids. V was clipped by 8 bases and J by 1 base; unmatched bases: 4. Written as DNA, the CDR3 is TGCAGCTCCTCAGGGGGTAACTATGGCTACACCTTC. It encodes CSSSGGNYGYTF. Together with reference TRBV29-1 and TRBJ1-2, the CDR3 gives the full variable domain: SAVISQKPSRDICQRGTSLTIQCQVDSQVTMMFWYRQQPGQSLTLIATANQGSEATYESGFVIDKFPISRPNLTFSTLTVSNMSPEDSSIYLCSSSGGNYGYTFGSGTRLTVV.

The CDR3 DNA reads TGTGCCAGCAGGGCGACAGGGATGAATCAGCCCCAGCATTTT. Translation: CASRATGMNQPQHF. V is TRBV2 and J is TRBJ1-5, with 7 positions matching TRBD1. The V and J ends lost 6 bases and 4 bases, in that order; junction bases with no gene match: 6. CDR1 SNHLY and CDR2 FYNNEI come from the germline V gene. The CDR3 has 14 amino acids. The whole variable domain, filled in from reference TRBV2 and TRBJ1-5, reads EPEVTQTPSHQVTQMGQEVILRCVPISNHLYFYWYRQILGQKVEFLVSFYNNEISEKSEIFDDQFSVERPDGSNFTLKIRSTKLEDSAMYFCASRATGMNQPQHFGDGTRLSIL.

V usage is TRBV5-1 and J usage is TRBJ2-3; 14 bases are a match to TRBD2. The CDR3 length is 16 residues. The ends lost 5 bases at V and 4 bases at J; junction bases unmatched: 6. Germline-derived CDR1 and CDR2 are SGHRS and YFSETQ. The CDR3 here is CASSTEGLAGADTQYF. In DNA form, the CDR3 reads TGCGCCAGCAGTACCGAGGGACTAGCGGGAGCAGATACGCAGTATTTT.

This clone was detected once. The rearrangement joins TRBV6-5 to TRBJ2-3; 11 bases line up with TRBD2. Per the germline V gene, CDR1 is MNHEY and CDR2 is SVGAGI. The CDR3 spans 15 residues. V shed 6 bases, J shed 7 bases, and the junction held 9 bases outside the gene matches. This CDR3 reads CASSRTSGSGHTQYF. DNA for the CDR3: TGTGCCAGCAGCCGGACTAGCGGGTCGGGCCATACGCAGTATTTT.

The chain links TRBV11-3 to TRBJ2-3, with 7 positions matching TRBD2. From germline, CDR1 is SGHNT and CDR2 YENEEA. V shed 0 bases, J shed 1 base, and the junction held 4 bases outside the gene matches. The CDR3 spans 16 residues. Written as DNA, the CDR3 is TGTGCCAGCAGCTTAGAGGGGACTACGGGCACAGATACGCAGTATTTT. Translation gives CASSLEGTTGTDTQYF.

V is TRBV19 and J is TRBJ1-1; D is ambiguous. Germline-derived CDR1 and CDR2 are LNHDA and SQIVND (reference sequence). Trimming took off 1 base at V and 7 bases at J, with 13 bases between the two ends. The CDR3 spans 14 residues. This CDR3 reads CASSIGNRFSEAFF. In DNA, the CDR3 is TGTGCCAGTAGTATAGGGAACAGATTTAGTGAAGCTTTCTTT. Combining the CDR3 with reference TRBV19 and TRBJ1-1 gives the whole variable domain DGGITQSPKYLFRKEGQNVTLSCEQNLNHDAMYWYRQDPGQGLRLIYYSQIVNDFQKGDIAEGYSVSREKKESFPLTVTSAQKNPTAFYLCASSIGNRFSEAFFGQGTRLTVV.

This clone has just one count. In DNA form, the CDR3 reads TGTGCCAGCTCACCTACGCAGACTAACTCTGGAAACACCATATATTTT. Its protein product is CASSPTQTNSGNTIYF. This rearrangement joins TRBV18 to TRBJ1-3; D is uncertain. In germline, CDR1 is KGHSH, CDR2 LQKENI. V gave up 3 bases and J gave up 0 bases, with 12 bases separating them. The CDR3 is 16 amino acids.

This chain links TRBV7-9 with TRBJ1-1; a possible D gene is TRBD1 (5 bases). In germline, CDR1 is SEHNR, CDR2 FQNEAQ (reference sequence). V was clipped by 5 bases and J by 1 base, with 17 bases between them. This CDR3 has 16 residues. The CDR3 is CASSPSLGLENTEAFF. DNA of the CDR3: TGTGCCAGCAGCCCCTCCTTGGGACTCGAGAACACTGAAGCTTTCTTT.

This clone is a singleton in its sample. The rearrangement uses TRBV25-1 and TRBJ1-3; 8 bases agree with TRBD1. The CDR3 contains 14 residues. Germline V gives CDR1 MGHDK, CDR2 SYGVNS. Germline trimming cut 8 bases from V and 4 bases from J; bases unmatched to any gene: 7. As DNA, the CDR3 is TGTGCCAGCCCTACAGGGGGATCCGGAAACACCATATATTTT. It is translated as CASPTGGSGNTIYF.

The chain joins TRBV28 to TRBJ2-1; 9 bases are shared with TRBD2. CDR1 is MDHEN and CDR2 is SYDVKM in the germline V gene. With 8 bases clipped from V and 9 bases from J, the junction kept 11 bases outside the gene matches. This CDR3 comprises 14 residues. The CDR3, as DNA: TGTGCCAGCGAAGGGGTAGCGGGAGCGGTTGAGCAGTTCTTC. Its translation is CASEGVAGAVEQFF.

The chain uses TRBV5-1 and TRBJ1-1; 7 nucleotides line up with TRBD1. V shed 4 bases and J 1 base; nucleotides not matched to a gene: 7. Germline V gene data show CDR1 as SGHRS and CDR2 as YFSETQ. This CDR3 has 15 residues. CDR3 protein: CASSVQGTENTEAFF. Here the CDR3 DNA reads TGCGCCAGCAGCGTGCAAGGGACAGAGAACACTGAAGCTTTCTTT.

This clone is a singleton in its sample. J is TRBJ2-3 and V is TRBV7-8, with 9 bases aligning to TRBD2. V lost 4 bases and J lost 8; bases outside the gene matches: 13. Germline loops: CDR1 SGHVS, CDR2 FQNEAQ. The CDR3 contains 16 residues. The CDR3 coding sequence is TGTGCCAGCAGCTCCTCCGGACTAGCGTTGACGGGTACGCAGTATTTT. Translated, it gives CASSSSGLALTGTQYF.

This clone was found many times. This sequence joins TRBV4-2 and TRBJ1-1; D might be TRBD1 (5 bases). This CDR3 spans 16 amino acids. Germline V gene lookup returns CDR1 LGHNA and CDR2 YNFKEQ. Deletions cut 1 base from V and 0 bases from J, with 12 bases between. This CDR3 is CASSQVSDRVNTEAFF. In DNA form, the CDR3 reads TGTGCCAGCAGCCAAGTCAGCGACAGAGTGAACACTGAAGCTTTCTTT.

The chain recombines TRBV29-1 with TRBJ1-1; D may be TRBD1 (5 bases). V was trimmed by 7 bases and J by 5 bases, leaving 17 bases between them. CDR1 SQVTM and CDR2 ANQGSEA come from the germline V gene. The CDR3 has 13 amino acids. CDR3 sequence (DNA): TGCAGCGGACGAACAGGAGGGATAACTGAAGCTTTCTTT. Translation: CSGRTGGITEAFF.

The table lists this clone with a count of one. The CDR3 region has the DNA TGTGCCAGCCTTCCTCAAGAAAGGGACTTTCCCCGTCAGCCCCAGCATTTT. It codes for CASLPQERDFPRQPQHF. The chain links TRBV27 to TRBJ1-5; tentative D call: TRBD1 (5 bases). Deletions cut 8 bases from V and 6 bases from J, with 26 bases between. CDR3 size: 17 residues. Per the germline V gene, CDR1 is MNHEY and CDR2 is SMNVEV (reference sequence).

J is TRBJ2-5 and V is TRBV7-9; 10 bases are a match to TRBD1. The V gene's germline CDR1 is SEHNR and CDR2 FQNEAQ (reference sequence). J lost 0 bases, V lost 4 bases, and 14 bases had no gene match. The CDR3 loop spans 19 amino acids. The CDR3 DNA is TGTGCCAGCAGCTCACGTAGGGGACAGGGGCTGACTTACCAAGAGACCCAGTACTTC. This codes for CASSSRRGQGLTYQETQYF.

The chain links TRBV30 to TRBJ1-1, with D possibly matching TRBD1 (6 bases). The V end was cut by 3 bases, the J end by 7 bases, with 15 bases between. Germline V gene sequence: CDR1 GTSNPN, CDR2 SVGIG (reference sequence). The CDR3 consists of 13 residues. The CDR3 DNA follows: TGTGCCTGGAGCGGACAGTTCCTCGATGAAGCTTTCTTT. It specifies CAWSGQFLDEAFF.

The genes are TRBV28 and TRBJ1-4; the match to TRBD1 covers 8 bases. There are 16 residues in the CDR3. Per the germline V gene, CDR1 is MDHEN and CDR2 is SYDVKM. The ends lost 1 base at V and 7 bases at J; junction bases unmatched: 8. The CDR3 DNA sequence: TGTGCCAGCAGTTTATTACCAGGACAGGGAATTGAAAAACTGTTTTTT. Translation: CASSLLPGQGIEKLFF. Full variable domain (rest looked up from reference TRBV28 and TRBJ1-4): DVKVTQSSRYLVKRTGEKVFLECVQDMDHENMFWYRQDPGLGLRLIYFSYDVKMKEKGDIPEGYSVSREKKERFSLILESASTNQTSMYLCASSLLPGQGIEKLFFGSGTQLSVL.

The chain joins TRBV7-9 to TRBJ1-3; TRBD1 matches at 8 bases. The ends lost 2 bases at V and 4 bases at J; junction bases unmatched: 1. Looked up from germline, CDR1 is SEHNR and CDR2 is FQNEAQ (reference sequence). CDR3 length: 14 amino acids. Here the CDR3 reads CASSLRQGGNTIYF. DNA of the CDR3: TGTGCCAGCAGCTTACGACAGGGGGGAAACACCATATATTTT.

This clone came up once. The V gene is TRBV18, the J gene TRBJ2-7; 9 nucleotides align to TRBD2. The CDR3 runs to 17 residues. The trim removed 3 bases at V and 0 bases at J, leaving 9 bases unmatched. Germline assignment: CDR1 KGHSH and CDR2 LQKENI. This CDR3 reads CASSPPNSGGGSYEQYF. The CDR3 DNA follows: TGTGCCAGCTCACCCCCCAATAGCGGGGGCGGCTCCTACGAGCAGTACTTC.

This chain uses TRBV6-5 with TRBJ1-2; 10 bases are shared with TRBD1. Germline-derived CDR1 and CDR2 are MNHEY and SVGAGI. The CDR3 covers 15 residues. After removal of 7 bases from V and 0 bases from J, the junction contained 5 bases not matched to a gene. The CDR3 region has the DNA TGTGCCAGCACCTATGGGACAGGGGCTAACTATGGCTACACCTTC. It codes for CASTYGTGANYGYTF.

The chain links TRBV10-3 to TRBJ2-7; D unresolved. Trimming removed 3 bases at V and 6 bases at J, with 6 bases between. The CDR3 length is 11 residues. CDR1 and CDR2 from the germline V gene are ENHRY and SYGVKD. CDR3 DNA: TGTGCCATCAGTGACGGCGGCGAGCAGTACTTC. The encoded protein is CAISDGGEQYF.

The CDR3 DNA reads as TGTGCCATCAGTGATGGAGTGGTGACCCGGAATGAGCAGTTCTTC. Protein product: CAISDGVVTRNEQFF. This chain links TRBV10-3 with TRBJ2-1; the D is unclear. CDR1 and CDR2 (germline): ENHRY, SYGVKD. The length of the CDR3 is 15 residues. Trimming removed 3 bases at V and 7 bases at J, with 16 bases between.

This CDR3 is CASSSPLDYYEQYF. CDR3 nucleotides: TGTGCCAGCAGTTCCCCCTTAGATTATTACGAGCAGTACTTC. This sequence joins TRBV28 and TRBJ2-7, with D uncertain. The germline V gene has CDR1 MDHEN and CDR2 SYDVKM. The CDR3 runs to 14 residues. V gave up 4 bases and J gave up 4 bases, with 14 bases separating them.

CDR3 in amino acids: CASSVGIRNSLEEQYF. The CDR3 DNA reads as TGTGCCAGCAGCGTAGGAATTCGGAACTCCCTGGAGGAGCAGTACTTC. The rearrangement joins TRBV9 to TRBJ2-7; D gene unclear. The CDR3 covers 16 residues. Trimming removed 0 bases from V and 7 bases from J, with 20 bases in between. Germline CDR1 reads SGDLS; CDR2 reads YYNGEE.